The T cell receptor (beta chain) under discussion was sequenced for a study of OX40 agonist ivuxolimab in advanced cancers. For the study at large: Patients were dosed intravenously with ivuxolimab at 0.01 to 10 mg/kg every 2 weeks. Subjects had a mean age of about 61 years, with a range of about 20 to 85; approximately 83% were male. Study results and limitations: At doses 0.1 to 3.0 mg/kg, CD4+ and CD8+ clones expanded.

This clone came up a few times. Its antigen is unknown. Other DNA sequences of this sample code for an identical CDR3. Data came from immunoSEQ multiplex PCR; TCRdb stores just in-frame clones and leaves some out. This table holds 65,000 to 80,000 clones, roughly 84% found once. This sample comprised CD4+ or CD8+ T cells sorted from blood, obtained in a trial of the OX40 agonist ivuxolimab. The clonotype comes from an adult with an advanced solid tumor such as melanoma, head and neck, liver or kidney cancer.

The CDR3 reads CASSPPSGASTDTQYF. CDR3 DNA: TGTGCCAGCAGCCCTCCTAGCGGAGCTAGCACAGATACGCAGTATTTT. The chain links TRBV7-9 to TRBJ2-3; 7 nucleotides line up with TRBD2. Germline V lookup: CDR1 SEHNR, CDR2 FQNEAQ (reference sequence). The J segment lost 0 bases and the V segment lost 5 bases, leaving 8 bases of the junction unmatched. This CDR3 has 16 residues.